One sample yielded the 9 T cell receptor beta chains listed below, sequenced in a study of blood T cell repertoires in COVID-19. Sequencing used immunoSEQ multiplex PCR; TCRdb keeps in-frame clones, though not all of them. Of about 300,000 clones listed, around 84% are singletons. The sequenced material came from PBMCs or T cells enriched from blood (not recorded which). All receptors come from a woman aged 18 to 35 who had recovered from COVID-19.

The chain combines TRBV2 with TRBJ2-5, with D possibly matching TRBD1 (5 bases). Per germline, CDR1 SNHLY and CDR2 FYNNEI. The V gene lost 5 bases and the J gene lost 3 bases, with 10 bases spanning the gap. CDR3 length equals 13 residues. Written as DNA, the CDR3 is TGTGCCAGCAGTCTAGGACATAAAGAGACCCAGTACTTC. This sequence encodes CASSLGHKETQYF.

J is TRBJ1-2 and V is TRBV30; D remains ambiguous. V lost 0 bases and J 4 bases, leaving 12 bases between the germline ends. CDR3 size: 14 residues. The germline CDR1 and CDR2 sequences are GTSNPN and SVGIG (reference sequence). The DNA of the CDR3 is TGTGCCTGGAGTGTACCGGGAACGGCCTATGGCTACACCTTC. Translation: CAWSVPGTAYGYTF.

The chain uses TRBV5-1 and TRBJ2-2; D not certain. The CDR3 extends over 17 amino acids. Trimming stripped 5 bases from V and 0 bases from J, with 17 bases between. Germline V gene data show CDR1 as SGHRS and CDR2 as YFSETQ. This CDR3 is CASSYGRSASNTGELFF. In DNA, the CDR3 is TGCGCCAGCAGTTATGGCAGGTCCGCCTCGAACACCGGGGAGCTGTTTTTT.

The chain recombines TRBV13 with TRBJ2-3, with TRBD1 matching over 10 bases. The trim removed 4 bases at V and 3 bases at J, leaving 4 bases unmatched. The CDR3 runs to 15 residues. CDR1 is PRHDT, CDR2 FYEKMQ, per germline (reference sequence). CDR3 sequence (DNA): TGTGCCAGCAGCTCAAGGGGACAGGGGACAGATACGCAGTATTTT. It codes for CASSSRGQGTDTQYF.

This clone came up once. The chain is built from TRBV5-1 and TRBJ2-7; 10 bases are a match to TRBD2. CDR1 SGHRS and CDR2 YFSETQ come from the germline V gene. This CDR3 is built from 15 residues. Trimming removed 6 bases from V and 5 bases from J; junction bases left unmatched: 11. CDR3 in amino acids: CASTLVAGGVDEQYF. DNA of the CDR3: TGCGCCAGCACCCTAGTAGCGGGAGGAGTAGACGAGCAGTACTTC. Drawing the rest from reference TRBV5-1 and TRBJ2-7, the complete variable domain is KAGVTQTPRYLIKTRGQQVTLSCSPISGHRSVSWYQQTPGQGLQFLFEYFSETQRNKGNFPGRFSGRQFSNSRSEMNVSTLELGDSALYLCASTLVAGGVDEQYFGPGTRLTVT.

This clone occurred a few times. The chain combines TRBV19 with TRBJ1-2; D not certain. The ends were cut back, 7 bases at V and 2 bases at J, with 17 bases in the middle. This CDR3 has 15 residues. The germline gives CDR1 LNHDA, CDR2 SQIVND (reference sequence). This CDR3 is CASTVATGWNYGYTF. DNA of the CDR3: TGTGCCAGTACTGTGGCCACGGGGTGGAACTATGGCTACACCTTC.

The V gene is TRBV30, the J gene TRBJ1-1; TRBD1 aligns across 7 bases. CDR1 and CDR2 from the germline V gene are GTSNPN and SVGIG (reference sequence). The CDR3 is made up of 17 amino acids. The trim removed 0 bases at V and 0 bases at J, leaving 10 bases unmatched. CDR3 loop: CAWSVLRTGIMNTEAFF. CDR3 coding DNA: TGTGCCTGGAGTGTTCTGAGGACAGGTATTATGAACACTGAAGCTTTCTTT.

V is TRBV7-6 and J is TRBJ2-7, with TRBD1 matching over 7 bases. V was pared by 5 bases and J by 4 bases, with 8 bases of the junction left unmatched. The CDR3 is made up of 14 amino acids. Germline values: CDR1 SGHVS, CDR2 FNYEAQ. The CDR3 loop is CASSPGTVTYEQYF. CDR3 DNA sequence: TGTGCCAGCAGCCCCGGGACAGTCACATACGAGCAGTACTTC.

The chain combines TRBV6-4 with TRBJ2-2; 11 bases align to TRBD2. Germline values: CDR1 MRHNA, CDR2 SNTAGT. V dropped 0 bases and J dropped 6; count of bases not matched to a gene: 0. This CDR3 has 15 residues. CDR3 sequence: CASSDSLAGAGELFF. The CDR3 DNA reads TGTGCCAGCAGTGACTCACTAGCGGGAGCCGGGGAGCTGTTTTTT.